The clone carrying this T cell receptor (beta chain) has just a few counts. These data come from a study of T-cell reconstitution after alpha-beta-depleted transplantation in children. This CDR3 spans 14 amino acids. The V end was cut by 2 bases, the J end by 6 bases, with 12 bases between. From germline, CDR1 is SGDLS and CDR2 YYNGEE. Library preparation (for TCRbeta) was performed with unique molecular identifiers. TCRdb re-analysed the PCR reads in MiXCR, keeping a single row per CDR3 protein. This table has 500,000 to 600,000 distinct CDR3 sequences, about a sixth appearing once. This sample comprised PBMCs from the stem cell graft donor, obtained from the stem cell graft. This sequence originates from a human donor who donated a stem cell graft to a child with acute lymphoblastic leukemia. This chain uses TRBV9 with TRBJ2-1, with a tentative D call TRBD2 (5 bases). The CDR3 nucleotides read TGTGCCAGCAGCGTGGCCCGGGGTATCAATGAGCAGTTCTTC. Residues: CASSVARGINEQFF.